The 3 T cell receptor beta chains given below trace back to one sample, sequenced in a study of blood T cell repertoires in COVID-19. TCRdb keeps only in-frame clones here, not all; method: immunoSEQ multiplex PCR. The sample has about 270,000 clones; 82% are singletons. Sequenced input: peripheral blood. The receptors stem from a woman aged 18-29 years with acute or convalescent COVID-19.

This clone came up once. The chain carries TRBV7-8 and TRBJ2-5; TRBD1 matches 9 bases. The V segment lost 2 bases and the J segment 4 bases; nucleotides outside the gene matches: 8. CDR3 length: 16 amino acids. CDR1 SGHVS and CDR2 FQNEAQ come from the germline V gene. The chain's CDR3 is CASSLRRGQGLETQYF. DNA for the CDR3: TGTGCCAGCAGCTTACGTAGGGGACAGGGTTTAGAGACCCAGTACTTC.

The V and J genes are TRBV10-3 and TRBJ2-7; D gene uncertain. Deletions cut 3 bases from V and 6 bases from J, with 18 bases between. This CDR3 has 15 residues. Germline V gene sequence: CDR1 ENHRY, CDR2 SYGVKD. The CDR3 bases are TGTGCCATCAGTGAAGTTGGTGCGGTAAAGTCCGAGCAGTACTTC. Translation: CAISEVGAVKSEQYF.

The chain recombines TRBV18 with TRBJ1-2; D perhaps matches TRBD1 (6 bases). Germline V gives CDR1 KGHSH, CDR2 LQKENI. This CDR3 region has 13 residues. The ends were cut back, 6 bases at V and 5 bases at J, with 13 bases in the middle. The CDR3 DNA follows: TGTGCCAGCTCTCCAGGGGCGCAATATGGCTACACCTTC. Translated, it gives CASSPGAQYGYTF.